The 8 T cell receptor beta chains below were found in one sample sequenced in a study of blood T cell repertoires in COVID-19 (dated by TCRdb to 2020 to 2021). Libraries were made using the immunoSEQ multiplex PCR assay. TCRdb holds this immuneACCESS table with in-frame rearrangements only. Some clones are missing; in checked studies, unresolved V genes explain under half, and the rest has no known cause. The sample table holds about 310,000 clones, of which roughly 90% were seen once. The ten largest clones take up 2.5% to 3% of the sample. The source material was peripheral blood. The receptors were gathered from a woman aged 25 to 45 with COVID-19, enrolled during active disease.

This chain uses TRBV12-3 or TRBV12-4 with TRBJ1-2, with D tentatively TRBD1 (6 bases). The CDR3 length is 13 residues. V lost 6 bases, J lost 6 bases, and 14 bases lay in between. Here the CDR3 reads CASSPGGGDGYTF. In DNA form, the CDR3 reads TGTGCCAGCAGCCCCGGTGGGGGCGATGGCTACACCTTC.

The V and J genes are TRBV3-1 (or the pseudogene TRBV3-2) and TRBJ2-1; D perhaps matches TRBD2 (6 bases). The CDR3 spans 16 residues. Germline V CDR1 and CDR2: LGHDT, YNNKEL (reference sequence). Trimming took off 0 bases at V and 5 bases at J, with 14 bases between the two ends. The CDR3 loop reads CASSQEAGPTDNEQFF. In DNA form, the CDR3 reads TGTGCCAGCAGCCAAGAAGCGGGCCCTACTGACAATGAGCAGTTCTTC.

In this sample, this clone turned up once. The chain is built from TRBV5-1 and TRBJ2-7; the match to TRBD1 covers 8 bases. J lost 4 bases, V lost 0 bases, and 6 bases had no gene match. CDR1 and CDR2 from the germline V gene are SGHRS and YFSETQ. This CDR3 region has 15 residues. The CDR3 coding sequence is TGCGCCAGCAGCTTGGACGGGACAGGAGATTACGAGCAGTACTTC. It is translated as CASSLDGTGDYEQYF. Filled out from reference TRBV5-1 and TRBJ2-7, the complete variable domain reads KAGVTQTPRYLIKTRGQQVTLSCSPISGHRSVSWYQQTPGQGLQFLFEYFSETQRNKGNFPGRFSGRQFSNSRSEMNVSTLELGDSALYLCASSLDGTGDYEQYFGPGTRLTVT.

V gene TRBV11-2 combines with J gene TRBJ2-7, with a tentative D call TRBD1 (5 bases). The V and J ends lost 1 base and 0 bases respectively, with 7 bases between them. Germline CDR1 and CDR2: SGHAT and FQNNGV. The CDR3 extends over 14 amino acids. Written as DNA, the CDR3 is TGTGCCAGCAGCTTAGCAGGGATCTCCTACGAGCAGTACTTC. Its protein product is CASSLAGISYEQYF. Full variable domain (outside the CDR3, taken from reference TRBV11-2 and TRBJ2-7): EAGVAQSPRYKIIEKRQSVAFWCNPISGHATLYWYQQILGQGPKLLIQFQNNGVVDDSQLPKDRFSAERLKGVDSTLKIQPAKLEDSAVYLCASSLAGISYEQYFGPGTRLTVT.

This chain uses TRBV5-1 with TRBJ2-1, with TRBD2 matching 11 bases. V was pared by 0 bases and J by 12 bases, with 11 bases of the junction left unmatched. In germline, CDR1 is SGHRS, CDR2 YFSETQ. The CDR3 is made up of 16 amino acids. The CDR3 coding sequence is TGCGCCAGCAGCTTGGGGGACCTAGGACTAGCGGGCCTGCAGTTCTTC. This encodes CASSLGDLGLAGLQFF.

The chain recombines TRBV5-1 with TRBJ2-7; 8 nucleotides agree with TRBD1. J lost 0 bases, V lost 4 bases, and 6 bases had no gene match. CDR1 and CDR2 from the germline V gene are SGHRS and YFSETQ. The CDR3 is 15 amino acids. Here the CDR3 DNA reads TGCGCCAGCAGCCTGACAGGGGAAAACTCCTACGAGCAGTACTTC. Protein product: CASSLTGENSYEQYF. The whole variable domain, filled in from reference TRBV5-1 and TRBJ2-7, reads KAGVTQTPRYLIKTRGQQVTLSCSPISGHRSVSWYQQTPGQGLQFLFEYFSETQRNKGNFPGRFSGRQFSNSRSEMNVSTLELGDSALYLCASSLTGENSYEQYFGPGTRLTVT.

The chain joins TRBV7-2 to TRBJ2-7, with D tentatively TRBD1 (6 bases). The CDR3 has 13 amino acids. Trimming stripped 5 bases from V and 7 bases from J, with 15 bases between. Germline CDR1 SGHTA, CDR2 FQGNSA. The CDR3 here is CASSPQGSGEQYF. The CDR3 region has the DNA TGTGCCAGCAGCCCACAGGGTTCGGGGGAGCAGTACTTC.

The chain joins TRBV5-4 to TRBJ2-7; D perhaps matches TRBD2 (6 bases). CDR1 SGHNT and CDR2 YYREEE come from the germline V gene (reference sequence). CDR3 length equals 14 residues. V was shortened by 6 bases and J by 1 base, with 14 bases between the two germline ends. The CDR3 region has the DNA TGTGCCAGCAACCGGGACTTGAATTCCTACGAGCAGTACTTC. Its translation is CASNRDLNSYEQYF.